The 12 T cell receptor beta chains below all came from one sample that was sequenced in a study of T cells after yellow fever vaccination. TCRdb passed the 5' RACE reads through MiXCR, listing each CDR3 protein once. The top ten clones hold 0.65% to 0.9% of a sample with under 300,000 distinct CDR3 sequences, 6.9% of them seen once. Sequencing used CD4+ T cells sorted from PBMCs, obtained 15 days after the yellow fever booster vaccination. These receptors were taken from a man aged 25 to 40 who received the YFV17D yellow fever vaccine.

This clonotype was detected ten times or more. V gene TRBV29-1 combines with J gene TRBJ2-1; TRBD2 might be the D (6 bases). Trimming shortened V by 5 bases and J by 9 bases, and 17 bases separated the two germline ends. The CDR3 is 13 amino acids. Germline V CDR1 and CDR2: SQVTM, ANQGSEA. The CDR3 is CSVSPGVDSEQFF. DNA for the CDR3: TGCAGCGTTTCCCCGGGAGTAGACAGTGAGCAGTTCTTC.

This clonotype turned up a few times. The chain couples TRBV5-5 to TRBJ2-5; D call uncertain. Trimming stripped 3 bases from V and 5 bases from J, with 17 bases between. The CDR3 runs 15 residues. Germline lookup yields CDR1 SGHKS and CDR2 YYEKEE (reference sequence). The DNA of the CDR3 is TGTGCCAGCAGCTCCTATGGACCTTCCTCGGAGACCCAGTACTTC. This translates into CASSSYGPSSETQYF. Combining the CDR3 with reference TRBV5-5 and TRBJ2-5 gives the whole variable domain DAGVTQSPTHLIKTRGQQVTLRCSPISGHKSVSWYQQVLGQGPQFIFQYYEKEERGRGNFPDRFSARQFPNYSSELNVNALLLGDSALYLCASSSYGPSSETQYFGPGTRLLVL.

This clonotype was counted between two and nine times. The chain joins TRBV10-3 to TRBJ1-2, with D tentatively TRBD1 (6 bases). CDR3 length equals 13 residues. V gave up 7 bases and J gave up 4 bases, with 13 bases separating them. The germline CDR1 and CDR2 sequences are ENHRY and SYGVKD. In DNA, the CDR3 is TGTGCCATCATGGGGGCTCCGGGCTATGGCTACACCTTC. Translating it yields CAIMGAPGYGYTF.

The chain uses TRBV20-1 and TRBJ1-5; D uncertain. This CDR3 has 13 amino acids. Trimming removed 1 base at V and 5 bases at J, with 9 bases between. From germline, CDR1 is DFQATT and CDR2 SNEGSKA (reference sequence). Here the CDR3 reads CSARAGPHQPQHF. Here the CDR3 DNA reads TGCAGTGCTAGAGCCGGGCCTCATCAGCCCCAGCATTTT.

A few counts support this clonotype. This chain uses TRBV19 with TRBJ2-4, with D possibly being TRBD1 or TRBD2 (5 bases each). The CDR3 sequence is 14 residues long. Deletions cut 10 bases from V and 3 bases from J, with 16 bases between. Germline V lookup: CDR1 LNHDA, CDR2 SQIVND (reference sequence). The DNA for the CDR3 is TGTGCCACAAAACCGGGGCCGGACAAAAACATTCAGTACTTC. Translated: CATKPGPDKNIQYF.

This clonotype occurred a few times. V gene TRBV28 combines with J gene TRBJ2-2, with D possibly being TRBD1 or TRBD2 (5 bases each). The CDR3 contains 14 residues. Trimming took off 6 bases at V and 4 bases at J, with 12 bases between the two ends. The germline V gene encodes CDR1 MDHEN and CDR2 SYDVKM. The CDR3 reads CASRAGGSTGELFF. The CDR3 region has the DNA TGTGCCAGCAGGGCTGGGGGATCCACCGGGGAGCTGTTTTTT.

This clonotype came up a few times. The rearrangement links TRBV5-6 to TRBJ2-7; D may match TRBD1 or TRBD2 (5 bases each). This CDR3 has 15 residues. Deletions cut 3 bases from V and 3 bases from J, with 16 bases between. Per germline, CDR1 SGHDT and CDR2 YYEEEE. The CDR3 loop is CASSSHGTELYEQYF. CDR3 nucleotides: TGTGCCAGCAGCTCCCATGGGACCGAACTCTACGAGCAGTACTTC.

This clonotype was picked up many times. This chain joins TRBV20-1 and TRBJ2-3; 8 bases match TRBD2. Per germline, CDR1 DFQATT and CDR2 SNEGSKA (reference sequence). Germline trimming cut 6 bases from V and 5 bases from J; bases unmatched to any gene: 7. The CDR3 is 13 amino acids. This chain's CDR3 is CSAERELGDTQYF. CDR3 in DNA: TGCAGTGCGGAGCGGGAGTTAGGAGATACGCAGTATTTT.

V and J are TRBV5-6 and TRBJ2-3; tentative D call: TRBD1 (6 bases). V lost 3 bases and J 4 bases, leaving 15 bases between the germline ends. CDR3 length equals 15 residues. The germline gives CDR1 SGHDT, CDR2 YYEEEE. The CDR3 reads CASSSERGFADTQYF. In DNA, the CDR3 is TGTGCCAGCAGCTCGGAGAGGGGGTTTGCAGATACGCAGTATTTT.

The CDR3 sequence: CASSEWDTNTEAFF. CDR3 coding DNA: TGCGCCAGCAGTGAGTGGGATACGAACACTGAAGCTTTCTTT. The chain is built from TRBV10-2 and TRBJ1-1; D is uncertain. Trimming took 1 base from V and 1 from J, leaving 7 bases between them. In germline, CDR1 is WSHSY, CDR2 SAAADI. The CDR3 totals 14 residues.

This clonotype was seen more than once but under ten times. V and J are TRBV19 and TRBJ2-7, with unresolved D. Germline CDR1 and CDR2: LNHDA and SQIVND (reference sequence). The CDR3 runs to 15 residues. V dropped 2 bases and J dropped 2 bases, with 13 bases sitting between them. CDR3 protein: CASSIKALLAYEQYF. The CDR3 DNA reads TGTGCCAGTAGTATAAAAGCCCTCCTCGCCTACGAGCAGTACTTC. Together with reference TRBV19 and TRBJ2-7, the CDR3 gives the full variable domain: DGGITQSPKYLFRKEGQNVTLSCEQNLNHDAMYWYRQDPGQGLRLIYYSQIVNDFQKGDIAEGYSVSREKKESFPLTVTSAQKNPTAFYLCASSIKALLAYEQYFGPGTRLTVT.

The genes are TRBV7-2 and TRBJ2-5, with TRBD2 identical over 10 bases. The trim removed 5 bases at V and 5 bases at J, leaving 11 bases unmatched. The CDR3 is 16 residues long. Per germline, CDR1 SGHTA and CDR2 FQGNSA. The chain's CDR3 is CASSQNTGLAQETQYF. In DNA, the CDR3 is TGTGCCAGCAGCCAAAATACGGGACTAGCGCAGGAGACCCAGTACTTC.